These T cell receptor beta chains were read from a single sample in a study of T cell repertoires in cytomegalovirus infection. TCRdb re-called the reads with MiXCR, one entry per CDR3 protein. The sample records more than 650,000 distinct CDR3 sequences, 35% to 40% being singletons. The sample consisted of PBMCs. These receptors were collected from a human donor in good health (CMV status not recorded). Some clones in this sample may be carry-over from other donors' samples. CDR3s include the opening cysteine and the closing phenylalanine or tryptophan. Fields, in order: D gene, V gene, CDR3 length, CDR3 protein. D genes are given only for firm matches.

- | TRBV5-5 | 16 | CASSLSPGTVYEKLFF
TRBD2 | TRBV20-1 | 17 | CSAWAGTSGRGGYEQYF
- | TRBV28 | 14 | CASRDFTSTDTQYF
- | TRBV10-3 | 15 | CAISAGEALNQPQHF
- | TRBV6-6 | 15 | CASSYIGASNQPQHF
TRBD1 | TRBV28 | 16 | CASREGQEGSNQPQHF
- | TRBV20-1 | 13 | CSASRGFGEKLFF
- | TRBV7-9 | 15 | CASSLDRTSNTEAFF
TRBD1 | TRBV7-3 | 15 | CASSFSTGFNYGYTF
- | TRBV4-1 | 15 | CASSPGWGGNYGYTF
- | TRBV7-9 | 17 | CASSLDDNWGAGTEAFF
TRBD2 | TRBV20-1 | 17 | CSASPLASGRAGETQYF
- | TRBV5-4 | 14 | CASSLAAGFTEAFF
- | TRBV7-2 | 17 | CASSLVPRGSIYNEQFF
- | TRBV28 | 16 | CASSLFRSSGANVLTF
- | TRBV12-3/TRBV12-4 | 15 | CASRRTAQNTGELFF
TRBD1 | TRBV7-8 | 18 | CASSTPGQGDIMDWPQHF
- | TRBV28 | 15 | CASSPLGGPNTEAFF
TRBD2 | TRBV5-4 | 14 | CASSFSGRGSEQYF
- | TRBV28 | 13 | CASSLWQEGEQYF
TRBD1 | TRBV29-1 | 14 | CSVGNRGQGETQYF
TRBD1 | TRBV7-3 | 16 | CASSSLGQAAGSPLHF
- | TRBV2 | 16 | CASTQGANPLNYGYTF
- | TRBV12-3/TRBV12-4 | 13 | CASSFYSLYGYTF
TRBD2 | TRBV6-1 | 15 | CASSTAGTYTDTQYF
TRBD1 | TRBV29-1 | 13 | CSVRGQMNTEAFF
TRBD1 | TRBV6-2/TRBV6-3 | 15 | CASSYPRQGQETQYF
- | TRBV7-9 | 11 | CASKRENEQFF
- | TRBV28 | 13 | CASSLSGIETQYF
- | TRBV7-8 | 14 | CASSPLWGKGEQYF
- | TRBV7-3 | 13 | CASSSFANQPQHF
- | TRBV20-1 | 13 | CSARDYRDTEAFF
- | TRBV7-9 | 14 | CASSLAHGTDTQYF
- | TRBV7-2 | 11 | CASSRQETQYF
- | TRBV28 | 15 | CASSIMGGPYNEQFF
- | TRBV4-1 | 16 | CASRPRSDTRYHEQFF
TRBD1 | TRBV7-8 | 15 | CASSFDRGQYDEQFF
TRBD2 | TRBV27 | 17 | CASSLGTAAGAGNEQFF
- | TRBV6-5 | 14 | CASSSGGPGNTIYF
- | TRBV7-2 | 16 | CASSLTTPRARNEQLF
TRBD1 | TRBV19 | 15 | CASTWGQLSNQPQHF
TRBD1 | TRBV28 | 17 | CASSLAVVGRGLGEQYF
- | TRBV12-3/TRBV12-4 | 12 | CASKRVTDTQYF
- | TRBV6-1 | 11 | CAAFQGDGYTF
- | TRBV20-1 | 11 | CSARGRPEAFF
TRBD1 | TRBV5-6 | 16 | CASSYGTGVFTGELFF
TRBD1 | TRBV20-1 | 14 | CSARQGAGGYEQYF
- | TRBV12-3/TRBV12-4 | 14 | CASSFSGRNEKLFF